In its sample, the clone carrying this T cell receptor (beta chain) was seen a few times. One entry per CDR3 protein results from TCRdb running MiXCR on the 5' RACE reads. The sample has roughly 43,000 distinct CDR3 sequences, about 23% seen once. This sample is drawn from a study of early T cells in non-severe SARS-CoV-2 infection. The starting material was whole blood, obtained at baseline. The TCR originated in an adult who was a healthcare worker with PCR-confirmed SARS-CoV-2 infection or an uninfected control (not recorded which).

The CDR3 coding sequence is TGTGCCAGCAGCTTCCGGGACAGGGGGCTCGGCGGGGCTTTCTTT. It specifies CASSFRDRGLGGAFF. The chain employs TRBV5-8 and TRBJ1-1, with TRBD1 matching 12 bases. Germline V CDR1 and CDR2: SGHTS, YDEGEE. With V trimmed by 2 bases and J by 11 bases, 10 bases remained unmatched. This CDR3 is 15 amino acids long.